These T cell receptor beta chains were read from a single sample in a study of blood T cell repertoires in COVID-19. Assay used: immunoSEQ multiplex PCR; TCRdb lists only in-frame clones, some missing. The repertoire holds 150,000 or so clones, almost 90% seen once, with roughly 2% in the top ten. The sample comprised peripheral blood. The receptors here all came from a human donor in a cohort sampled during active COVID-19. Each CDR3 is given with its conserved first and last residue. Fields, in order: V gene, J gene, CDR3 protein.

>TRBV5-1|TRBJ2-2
CASSRGTSGGPNTGELFF
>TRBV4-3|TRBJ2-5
CASSQDRQVAGGETQYF
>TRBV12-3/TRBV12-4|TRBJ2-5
CASSLDTVETQYF
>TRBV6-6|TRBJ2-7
CASSSLAGGDEQYF
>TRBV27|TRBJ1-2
CASSLGQAYGYTF
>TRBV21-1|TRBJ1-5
CASSKRGGQGPDGSNQPQHF
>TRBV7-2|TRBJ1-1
CASSPANRVPDTEAFF
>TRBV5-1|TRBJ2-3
CASSSGGGTDTQYF
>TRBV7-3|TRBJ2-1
CASSHGQGEYNEQFF
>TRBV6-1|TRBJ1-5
CASSERVQGIYQPQHF
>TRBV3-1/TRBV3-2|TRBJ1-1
CASSQEARTEAFF
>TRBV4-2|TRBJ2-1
CASSQGREGPYNEQFF
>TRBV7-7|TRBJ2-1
CASSLSQNNEQFF
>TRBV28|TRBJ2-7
CASSLRGRTSYEQYF
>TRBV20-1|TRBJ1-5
CSASRQGAGQPQHF
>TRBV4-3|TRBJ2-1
CASSQEASGLAGGLFF
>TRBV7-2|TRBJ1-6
CASSLIFGGQNSPLHF
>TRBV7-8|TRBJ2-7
CASSSGTSDAGEQYF
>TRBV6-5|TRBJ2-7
CASSPPKDRFKGQYF
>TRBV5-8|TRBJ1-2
CASSFSFGYTF
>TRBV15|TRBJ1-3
CATSRDSSGNTIYF
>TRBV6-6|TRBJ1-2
CASSPPQDIYGYTF
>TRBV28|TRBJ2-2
CASSSSTGELFF
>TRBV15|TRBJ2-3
CATSKGQITDTQYF
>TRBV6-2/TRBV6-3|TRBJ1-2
CASSYSSLDRGIGYGYTF
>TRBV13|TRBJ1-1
CASSRQTVTGTGATEAFF
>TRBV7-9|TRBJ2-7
CASTSGSRLANEQYF
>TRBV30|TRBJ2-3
CAWRADSYTDTQYF
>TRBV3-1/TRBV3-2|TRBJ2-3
CASSQIIGGASGNTDTQYF
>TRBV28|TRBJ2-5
CASSLGLAGGGETQYF
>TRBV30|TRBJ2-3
CAWSYRGRGTQYF
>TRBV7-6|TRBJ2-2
CASSLPRQGNTGELFF
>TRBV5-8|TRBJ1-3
CASSTGTSSGNTIYF
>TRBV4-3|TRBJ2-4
CASSRTSGGAGDIQYF
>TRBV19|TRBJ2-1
CASRGGQGSYNEQFF
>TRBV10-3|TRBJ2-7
CAISAGYEQYF
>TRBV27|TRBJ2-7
CASSVAGKGYEQYF
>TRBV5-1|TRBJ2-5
CASSLMKAGIQETQYF
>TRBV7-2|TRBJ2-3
CASSRTSTGPPPDTQYF
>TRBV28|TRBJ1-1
CASSFRGSLDEAFF
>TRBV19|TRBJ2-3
CASGPGGGDTQYF
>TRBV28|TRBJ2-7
CASISPGQGRFYEQYF
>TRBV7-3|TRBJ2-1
CASSHGQGSGNEQFF
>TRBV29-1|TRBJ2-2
CSVGTGGSGELFF
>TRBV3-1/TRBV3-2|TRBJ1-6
CASSQGVRNSPLHF
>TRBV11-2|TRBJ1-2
CASSQTRGGYGYTF
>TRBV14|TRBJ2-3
CASSQSRGRIDTQYF
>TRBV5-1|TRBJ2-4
CASSLESGGASHIQYF
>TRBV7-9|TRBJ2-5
CASSQTGNPQETQYF
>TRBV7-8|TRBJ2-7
CASSLDAGDRGLGQYF